A selection of T cell receptor beta chains follows, all from one sample in a study of T-cell memory formation after mild COVID-19. TCRdb re-called the 5' RACE reads through MiXCR, storing one row per CDR3 protein. The sample shows under 550,000 distinct CDR3 sequences, approximately 18% of them seen only once. The specimen was PBMCs or a T cell subset sorted from them (not recorded which). Receptor source: an adult woman who had mild COVID-19 (a few samples of this study predate the infection). Cell type and time point are not known. Each CDR3 is given with its conserved first and last residue. Fields, in order: J gene, V gene, CDR3 length, CDR3 protein.

TRBJ2-1,TRBV29-1,11,CTFWGGDEQFF
TRBJ2-5,TRBV6-6,15,CASSRNGGAEETQYF
TRBJ2-3,TRBV12-3/TRBV12-4,15,CASSTRTGARDTQYF
TRBJ1-1,TRBV5-5,15,CASSLGGVRNTEAFF
TRBJ2-6,TRBV7-8,19,CASSRQQGVKDSGANVLTF
TRBJ1-5,TRBV20-1,12,CSARGEGQIQHF
TRBJ2-3,TRBV9,15,CASSLQSLSTDTQYF
TRBJ2-7,TRBV12-3/TRBV12-4,15,CASSWTSGSLGEQYF
TRBJ1-1,TRBV6-5,17,CASSPDTGGLMNTEAFF
TRBJ1-1,TRBV6-5,12,CAAGAWDTEAFF
TRBJ2-7,TRBV7-3,13,CASSLGQGFEQYF
TRBJ2-1,TRBV4-3,14,CASSPLVRVSEQFF
TRBJ2-3,TRBV5-1,22,CASSSGRPGQGWRGATPDTQYF
TRBJ2-3,TRBV20-1,15,CSARPTGETTDTQYF
TRBJ1-1,TRBV3-1,13,CASSQGPSTEAFF
TRBJ2-7,TRBV6-5,14,CASRLAGGVHEQYF
TRBJ2-2,TRBV6-1,17,CASSGRLATPNTGELFF
TRBJ1-2,TRBV4-2,15,CASSQAEGANYGYTF
TRBJ2-1,TRBV6-5,16,CASSYSELARYNEQFF
TRBJ1-1,TRBV4-1,17,CASSQDYAKLLNTEAFF
TRBJ1-2,TRBV9,18,CASSVATAVERGGYGYTF
TRBJ2-5,TRBV15,12,CATSKLLETQYF
TRBJ2-7,TRBV5-1,16,CASSLAGSGVPYEQYF
TRBJ2-6,TRBV6-5,17,CASSYLAGSSGANVLTF
TRBJ1-6,TRBV7-9,17,CASSLRQGASYNSPLHF
TRBJ2-7,TRBV7-9,11,CASSVTREQYF
TRBJ2-2,TRBV12-3/TRBV12-4,17,CASTTLPAGANTGELFF
TRBJ2-7,TRBV4-3,13,CASSQSSPGEQYF
TRBJ1-5,TRBV7-2,13,CASSLLRDQPQHF
TRBJ2-7,TRBV29-1,11,CSVGHSYEQYF
TRBJ1-2,TRBV6-5,12,CASRGRSRGYTF
TRBJ1-5,TRBV15,14,CATSIDSRGGPQHF
TRBJ2-7,TRBV29-1,15,CSVIPGLAAPYEQYF
TRBJ1-1,TRBV28,12,CASSLYRVEAFF
TRBJ2-1,TRBV24-1,18,CATSDFPTSGSRWGEQFF
TRBJ2-5,TRBV12-3/TRBV12-4,14,CASSLLAVQETQYF
TRBJ2-1,TRBV12-3/TRBV12-4,17,CASMVPPGQGYTGEQFF
TRBJ1-2,TRBV7-9,15,CASSFSFRVDYGYTF
TRBJ1-2,TRBV7-2,16,CASSPLSGTGFRGYTF
TRBJ2-1,TRBV4-3,13,CASSQVLNNEQFF
TRBJ2-7,TRBV5-4,14,CASSLDQGPYEQYF
TRBJ1-2,TRBV4-1,13,CASSQADSYGYTF
TRBJ1-2,TRBV19,9,CASGYGYTF
TRBJ1-2,TRBV7-6,15,CASSLLTGDSYGYTF
TRBJ2-3,TRBV5-1,15,CASSLELAGEDTQYF